This TCR beta chain was sequenced in a study of control samples from healthy donors and cancer patients. The table came from immunoSEQ multiplex PCR; TCRdb's copy has only in-frame clones and leaves some out. The table includes about 140,000 clones, roughly nine tenths detected once. The CDR3 runs 17 residues. V was clipped by 4 bases and J by 10 bases; unmatched bases: 17. Germline V CDR1 and CDR2: SGHDT, YYEEEE. This clone was seen a handful of times. V and J are TRBV5-6 and TRBJ2-1; 10 positions agree with TRBD2. This clonotype originated in a woman between 25 and 40 years old in good health. The material sequenced was blood. CDR3 sequence (DNA): TGTGCCAGCAGCCCCCGATTTTCTAGCGGGAGTTATGGCGAGCAGTTCTTC. This encodes CASSPRFSSGSYGEQFF.